This entry describes one T cell receptor beta chain. Its antigen is unknown. No much larger clone exists at a distance of one base, and base qualities are not known. V is pruned by 4 bases and J by 7 bases, leaving 12 bases of the junction without a gene match. The germline V gene sets CDR1 to SGHNT and CDR2 to YENEEA. The CDR3 sequence holds 18 residues, the cysteine and phenylalanine included. Just the 54-base CDR3 DNA is kept, in frame starting at base 1. This specimen comes from a study of shared clonotypes between healthy human individuals (dated by TCRdb to about 2020). About the study as a whole: The cohort comprised a couple of women and a few men aged 18 to 49 years. For each donor, three plates each were used for CD4 naive and CD4 memory, two plates were used for CD8 naive, and one plate was used for CD8 memory. Per donor, leukapheresis produced somewhere between about 0.94 and 10 billion PBMCs. Libraries were prepared and TCR repertoires were sequenced by different laboratories using diverse techniques, in order to increase sequencing depth and limit assay-specific biases. To estimate repertoire size and how much clonotypes are shared between individuals, the study performed deep sequencing of blood TCR repertoires from roughly five healthy adults. General findings and caveats noted by the study authors: Across four donors, 5% to 6% of naive CD4, approximately 3.6% of naive CD8, under 2.5% of memory CD4, and about 0.44% of memory CD8 clonotypes were shared. Estimated clonotype richness was generally larger for naive than for memory subsets. Compared with non-shared clonotypes, the clonotypes found in all four sorted-subset donors had higher generation probabilities. The genetic and exposure-history diversity represented was limited by the small number of donors. Even with the large sequencing depth, rarefaction of the sorted-subset datasets indicated that sequencing was incomplete. Based on pairwise subsampling, the degree of clonotype sharing among donors was expected to be affected by sequencing depth. Sampling was restricted to blood, and TCR repertoires in tissues likely differ from the TCR repertoires found in blood.

Using the deep immunoSEQ assay, multiplex PCR amplified TCR CDR3 regions from genomic DNA. Extracted genomic DNA from each cell subset was spread evenly across all wells of several immunoSEQ 96-well plates, with each plate serving as a replicate. For sorted subsets, about 220 ng of genomic DNA, equivalent to 25,000 to 35,000 T cell genomes, went into each replicate PCR. The purified libraries were quantified using a Qubit 3.0 fluorometer, sized with a Bioanalyzer 2100, and then quantified again using the KAPA Library Quantification kit. Every immunoSEQ 96-well plate was sequenced on a separate single-read 150-cycle Illumina NextSeq 550 flow cell. Regarding the original processing steps: Because the immunoSEQ output included only junctional sequences and no quality scores, the filtering could not be the same as the filtering used for full-length reads. Sequences were annotated with PyIR, a Python wrapper for IgBLAST v1.9, and V/J genes and CDR3 were assigned using IMGT germline references. Any read was removed if the V/J assignment was weak (E-value above 1e-6), the CDR3 was missing, or the read contained stop codons, out-of-frame junctions, or ambiguous translated residues. V3J clonotypes were defined as sequences sharing the same inferred V gene, J gene, and CDR3 amino acid sequence. Percentage overlap between repertoires was calculated by dividing the number of shared unique clonotypes by the size of the smaller repertoire. Three approaches were used to assess repertoire richness: RTK rarefaction, the Chao1 estimator, and Recon v2.1 estimates of unobserved clonotypes. Generation probabilities for all TCRbeta clonotypes obtained by the gDNA method from a handful of donors were computed using OLGA. This immuneACCESS table, as held by TCRdb, lists in-frame sequences with V and J called but not all clones. Of the missing ones, under half trace to an unresolved V gene in checked studies; the others have no known cause. V and J calls plus clone size are reproduced from that table; the DNA served to infer D and trimming. The sample records about 600,000 clones, 95% to 98% of which are singletons. Approximately 0.33% of the sample rests with the top ten.

For the CD8 naive samples, CD45RO-negative cells were positively selected for CCR7, yielding a CD45RA+CCR7+ population from which TemRA cells were excluded. Donors were healthy HIV-negative adults with no recently reported acute infections or vaccinations. Only Caucasian adults living in Nashville, Tennessee, USA were represented among the donors. After blood collection by leukapheresis, PBMCs were isolated using Ficoll-Histopaque density gradient centrifugation and then cryopreserved in the vapor phase of liquid nitrogen. Analytical flow cytometry was used to check the purity and quantity of every magnetically sorted T cell population. From each sorted fraction, genomic DNA was isolated and quantified by UV absorbance on a Nanodrop 2000c.

This chain is built from TRBV11-3 and TRBJ2-1; TRBD2 lines up with 14 middle nucleotides. Sequenced material: naive CD8+ T cells sorted from blood. This specimen's cell subset or site label, interpreted: CD45RA+CCR7+. The sequence came from a man aged 30 to 45 in good health. CDR3 protein: CASSSGTSGSYGGNEQFF. At the DNA level, the sequence is TGTGCCAGCAGCTCCGGGACTAGCGGGAGTTACGGCGGGAATGAGCAGTTCTTC.